This paragraph reports one T cell receptor beta chain. Antigen unknown. The record originates from a study of T cell repertoires in cytomegalovirus infection. Study details: Indications came from public TCR beta signatures; they pointed to CMV infection and to a matching HLA type.

Trimming left V 5 bases short and J 5 bases short, with 24 bases between. Germline CDR1 is SGHDT and CDR2 is YYEEEE. The CDR3 is 17 residues long. A single record per CDR3 protein comes from TCRdb applying MiXCR to the reads. The sample contains 130,000 or so distinct CDR3 sequences, 5% to 6.5% of which appear only once. The study, taken as a whole, reports: HLA-C-restricted CMV-specific TCR beta clonotypes prevailed in the ex vivo response. Cumulative public TCR beta family frequency identified carriers of CMV plus the relevant HLA.

The sequence was collected from a human donor in good health (CMV status not recorded). Some clones in this sample may be carry-over from other donors' samples. The rearrangement joins TRBV5-6 to TRBJ2-3, with D tentatively TRBD2 (6 bases). Sequenced input: PBMCs. The CDR3 nucleotides read TGTGCCAGCAGGAATTCCGGGACTTTCCCCCGTGGAGATACGCAGTATTTT. It encodes CASRNSGTFPRGDTQYF.